This passage covers 12 T cell receptor beta chains from one sample sequenced in a study of blood T cells in healthy people across ages. A second 7 to 11 cycle PCR used barcoded and J-beta primers. TCRdb passed the 5' RACE reads through MiXCR, listing each CDR3 protein once. This table has roughly 1,800,000 distinct CDR3 sequences, approximately 50% appearing once. Sequencing was done on a sample of blood. These receptor sequences come from a woman in her thirties or forties in good health.

The V and J genes are TRBV6-5 and TRBJ1-2; the D is unclear. This CDR3 has 13 amino acids. The germline V and J ends were trimmed by 2 bases and 4 bases, with 8 bases remaining between them. Germline V lookup: CDR1 MNHEY, CDR2 SVGAGI. CDR3 in amino acids: CASSYDSLYGYTF. For the CDR3, the DNA is TGTGCCAGCAGTTACGACTCTCTCTATGGCTACACCTTC.

This clonotype was counted between two and nine times. The J gene is TRBJ2-4, the V gene TRBV24-1, with D tentatively TRBD1 (6 bases). The DNA end favors TRBJ2-5, so the J call may be wrong. Germline CDR1 reads KGHDR; CDR2 reads SFDVKD. This CDR3 region has 16 residues. This chain's CDR3 is CATSDPASGALETQYF. The CDR3 DNA reads TGTGCCACCAGTGATCCAGCGTCAGGGGCTTTGGAGACCCAGTACTTC.

This rearrangement joins TRBV7-6 to TRBJ2-7; TRBD1 might be the D (6 bases). The end of the DNA aligns better with TRBJ2-5, so the J call may be wrong. CDR1 is SGHVS, CDR2 FNYEAQ, per germline. The CDR3 is 15 amino acids. The CDR3 sequence is CASSPTGTRGKTQYF. The CDR3, as DNA: TGTGCCAGCAGCCCAACAGGGACAAGGGGGAAGACCCAGTACTTC.

This chain uses TRBV28 with TRBJ2-7; 8 bases align to TRBD1. Trimming took 3 bases from V and 6 from J; bases not matched to a gene: 13. This CDR3 is 16 amino acids long. Germline CDR1 is MDHEN and CDR2 is SYDVKM. The CDR3 spells CASSLARTGWGREQYF. The CDR3 DNA reads TGTGCCAGCAGTTTGGCCCGGACAGGGTGGGGGCGCGAGCAGTACTTC.

There are a few counts of this clonotype. The J gene is TRBJ2-4, the V gene TRBV7-9; TRBD2 matches at 10 bases. After removal of 5 bases from V and 8 bases from J, the junction contained 24 bases not matched to a gene. Germline CDR1 and CDR2: SEHNR and FQNEAQ (reference sequence). The CDR3 loop spans 20 amino acids. The CDR3 protein is CASSPSRLAGGPKLGDIQYF. For the CDR3, the DNA is TGTGCCAGCAGCCCCTCTCGATTAGCGGGGGGCCCCAAACTGGGGGACATTCAGTACTTC.

The table lists this clonotype with a count of one. The rearrangement links TRBV6-2 or TRBV6-3 to TRBJ1-1; D call uncertain. Germline lookup yields CDR1 MNHEY and CDR2 SVGEGT. V was pared by 2 bases and J by 10 bases, with 17 bases between. The CDR3 spans 14 residues. CDR3 in DNA: TGTGCCAGCAGTTACCCCCTTGTACGGTCTGGAGCTTTCTTT. It specifies CASSYPLVRSGAFF.

CDR3 residues: CASSRRDRGGSEAFF. DNA of the CDR3: TGCGCCAGCAGCAGACGGGACAGGGGTGGCTCTGAAGCTTTCTTT. This chain uses TRBV5-1 with TRBJ1-1; 10 bases are a match to TRBD1. This CDR3 contains 15 residues. Per the germline V gene, CDR1 is SGHRS and CDR2 is YFSETQ. V lost 4 bases, J lost 6 bases, and 9 bases stayed unmatched.

The chain recombines TRBV27 with TRBJ1-4; D is ambiguous. Germline CDR1 is MNHEY and CDR2 is SMNVEV (reference sequence). The CDR3 length is 15 residues. Trimming shortened V by 7 bases and J by 0 bases, and 12 bases separated the two germline ends. The CDR3 DNA sequence: TGTGCCAGCACCCGACGAGGCACAACTAATGAAAAACTGTTTTTT. Amino acids: CASTRRGTTNEKLFF.

This rearrangement joins TRBV6-2 or TRBV6-3 to TRBJ2-3; 7 bases agree with TRBD1. The CDR3 sequence is 15 residues long. Trimming took 6 bases from V and 0 from J; bases not matched to a gene: 6. Germline loops: CDR1 MNHEY, CDR2 SVGEGT. Here the CDR3 reads CASRPDRPSTDTQYF. The CDR3 DNA reads as TGTGCCAGCAGACCGGACAGGCCTAGCACAGATACGCAGTATTTT.

In this sample, this clonotype turned up a few times. The V and J genes are TRBV6-5 and TRBJ1-2, with a weak D call TRBD1 (6 bases). Trimming stripped 6 bases from V and 3 bases from J, with 17 bases between. Germline V lookup: CDR1 MNHEY, CDR2 SVGAGI. The CDR3 covers 15 residues. The CDR3 coding sequence is TGTGCCAGCAGCGAAACCTGGACAGCTTACTATGGCTACACCTTC. Encoded protein: CASSETWTAYYGYTF.

The chain employs TRBV20-1 and TRBJ1-2; tentatively, D is TRBD1 (5 bases). V shed 5 bases and J shed 4 bases, with 20 bases lying between them. From germline, CDR1 is DFQATT and CDR2 SNEGSKA (reference sequence). The CDR3 runs 15 residues. CDR3 amino acids: CSAEGRAGRIYGYTF. The CDR3 nucleotides read TGCAGTGCTGAAGGGCGGGCAGGGCGGATCTATGGCTACACCTTC.

The chain recombines TRBV20-1 with TRBJ1-2, with D possibly being TRBD1 (5 bases). The CDR3 consists of 13 residues. V gave up 3 bases and J gave up 4 bases, with 12 bases separating them. Looked up from germline, CDR1 is DFQATT and CDR2 is SNEGSKA (reference sequence). The CDR3 nucleotides read TGCAGTGCTAGTCAAGCAGGGAGCTATGGCTACACCTTC. Translated, it gives CSASQAGSYGYTF.